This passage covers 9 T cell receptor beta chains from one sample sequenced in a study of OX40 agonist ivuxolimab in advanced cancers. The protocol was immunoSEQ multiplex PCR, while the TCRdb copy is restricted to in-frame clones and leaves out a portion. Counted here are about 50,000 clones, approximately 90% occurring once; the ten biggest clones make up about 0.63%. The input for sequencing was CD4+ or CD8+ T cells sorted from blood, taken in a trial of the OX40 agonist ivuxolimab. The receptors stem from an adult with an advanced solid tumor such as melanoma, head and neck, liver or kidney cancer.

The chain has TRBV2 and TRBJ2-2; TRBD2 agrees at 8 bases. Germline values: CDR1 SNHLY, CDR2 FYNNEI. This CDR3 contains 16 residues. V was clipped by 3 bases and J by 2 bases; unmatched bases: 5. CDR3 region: CASSERRGGNTGELFF. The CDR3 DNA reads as TGTGCCAGCAGTGAGCGTCGGGGGGGTAACACCGGGGAGCTGTTTTTT.

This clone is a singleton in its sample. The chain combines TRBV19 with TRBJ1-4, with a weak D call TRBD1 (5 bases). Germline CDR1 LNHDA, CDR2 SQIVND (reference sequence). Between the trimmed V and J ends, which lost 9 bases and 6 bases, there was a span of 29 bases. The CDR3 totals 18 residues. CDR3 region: CASRPPGPIGTAHEKLFF. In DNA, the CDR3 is TGTGCCAGCCGACCCCCGGGGCCGATCGGGACTGCGCATGAAAAACTGTTTTTT.

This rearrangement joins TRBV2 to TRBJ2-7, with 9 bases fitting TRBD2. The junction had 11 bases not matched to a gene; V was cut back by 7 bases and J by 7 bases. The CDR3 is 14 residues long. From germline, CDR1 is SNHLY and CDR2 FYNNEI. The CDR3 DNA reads TGTGCCAGCATAGAGGTAGCGGGAGCTCAAGAGCAGTACTTC. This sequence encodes CASIEVAGAQEQYF.

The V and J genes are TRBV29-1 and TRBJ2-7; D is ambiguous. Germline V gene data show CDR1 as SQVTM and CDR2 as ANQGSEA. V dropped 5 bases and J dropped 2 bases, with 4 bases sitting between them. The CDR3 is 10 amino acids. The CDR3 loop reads CSVYTYEQYF. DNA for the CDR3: TGCAGCGTTTACACCTACGAGCAGTACTTC.

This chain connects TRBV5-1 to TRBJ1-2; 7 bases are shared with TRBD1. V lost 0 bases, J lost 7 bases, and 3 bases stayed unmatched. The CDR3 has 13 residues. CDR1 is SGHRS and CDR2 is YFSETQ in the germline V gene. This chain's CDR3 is CASSLETGVGYTF. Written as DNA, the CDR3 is TGCGCCAGCAGCTTGGAAACAGGGGTTGGCTACACCTTC. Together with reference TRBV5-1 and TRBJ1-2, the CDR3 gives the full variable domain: KAGVTQTPRYLIKTRGQQVTLSCSPISGHRSVSWYQQTPGQGLQFLFEYFSETQRNKGNFPGRFSGRQFSNSRSEMNVSTLELGDSALYLCASSLETGVGYTFGSGTRLTVV.

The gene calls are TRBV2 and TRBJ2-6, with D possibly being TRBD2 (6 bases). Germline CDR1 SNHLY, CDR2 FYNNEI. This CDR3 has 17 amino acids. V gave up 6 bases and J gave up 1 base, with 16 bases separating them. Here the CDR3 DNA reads TGTGCCAGCAGCGCCCCGGGACTGCCGTCTGGGGCCAACGTCCTGACTTTC. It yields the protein CASSAPGLPSGANVLTF.

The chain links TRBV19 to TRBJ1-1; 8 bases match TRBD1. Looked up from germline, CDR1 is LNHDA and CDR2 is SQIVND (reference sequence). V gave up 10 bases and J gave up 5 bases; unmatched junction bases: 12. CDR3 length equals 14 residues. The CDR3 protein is CAIKDTGGRTEAFF. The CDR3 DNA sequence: TGTGCCATCAAAGACACAGGGGGTCGGACTGAAGCTTTCTTT.

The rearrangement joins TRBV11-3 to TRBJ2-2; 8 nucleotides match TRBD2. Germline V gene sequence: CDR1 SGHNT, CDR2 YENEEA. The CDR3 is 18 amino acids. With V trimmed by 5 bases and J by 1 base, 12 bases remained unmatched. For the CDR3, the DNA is TGTGCCAGCAGCCGCCTGTGGGCGGGAGGACTGAACACCGGGGAGCTGTTTTTT. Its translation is CASSRLWAGGLNTGELFF.

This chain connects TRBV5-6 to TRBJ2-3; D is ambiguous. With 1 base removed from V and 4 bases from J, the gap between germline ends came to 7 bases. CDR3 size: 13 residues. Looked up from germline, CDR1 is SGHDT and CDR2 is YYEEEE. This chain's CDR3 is CASSLLMADTQYF. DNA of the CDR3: TGTGCCAGCAGCTTGTTAATGGCAGATACGCAGTATTTT.